This T cell receptor (beta chain) stems from a study of early T cells in non-severe SARS-CoV-2 infection. As for the study in general: The authors sequenced bulk RNA from unsorted whole blood, leaving chains unpaired.

This clonotype was seen only a few times. No antigen is known for it. The CDR3 runs to 14 residues. Germline V gene data show CDR1 as SGHAT and CDR2 as FQDESV (reference sequence). V was cut by 1 base and J by 5 bases, with 10 bases left in between. Study results and limitations: VDJdb matching favored anti-spike CD8 responses, missing private and CD4 specificities.

Individual cDNA molecules were tagged with unique molecular identifiers, the study reported. TCRdb re-called the 5' RACE reads through MiXCR, storing one row per CDR3 protein. The sample carries around 70,000 distinct CDR3 sequences, 15% to 19% recorded once. The V and J genes are TRBV11-1 and TRBJ2-3; D gene unclear. The sequenced material came from whole blood. The clonotype originates from an adult who was a healthcare worker with PCR-confirmed SARS-CoV-2 infection or an uninfected control (not recorded which). CDR3 nucleotide sequence: TGTGCCAGCAGCTTAGAGATGATTGGAGATACGCAGTATTTT. Translated: CASSLEMIGDTQYF.